The rows below give T cell receptor beta chains drawn from one sample of a study of monozygotic twins with inflammatory bowel disease. From its re-call of the 5' RACE reads, TCRdb lists each CDR3 protein once, without DNA. This table lists approximately 400,000 distinct CDR3 sequences. The sample consisted of blood. These receptors all stem from a human donor with ulcerative colitis or Crohn's disease, or a healthy co-twin of an affected twin (not recorded which). The CDR3 runs from the conserved cysteine through the conserved F or W.

TRBJ1-4 TRBV29-1 CSVLSGTANENLFF
TRBJ2-3 TRBV11-2 CASSPRGQAVSSHTDTQYF
TRBJ2-7 TRBV28 CASSFRLAGVQSSYEQYF
TRBJ2-2 TRBV11-2 CASSLLAVNTGELFF
TRBJ2-1 TRBV29-1 CSVEGTSGGYNEQFF
TRBJ2-7 TRBV7-9 CASSPGGASGEQYF
TRBJ2-7 TRBV12-3/TRBV12-4 CASSYRGLDEQYF
TRBJ2-7 TRBV10-3 CAIMREGSYEQYF
TRBJ1-1 TRBV19 CASSIRGSMNTEAFF
TRBJ1-1 TRBV6-1 CASSANPGTDTEAFF
TRBJ1-5 TRBV7-6 CASSPREDQPQHF
TRBJ2-2 TRBV5-1 CASSPRPPGTSITGELFF
TRBJ1-6 TRBV4-1 CASSRIQGGNSPLHF
TRBJ2-2 TRBV24-1 CATSSTGAGELFF
TRBJ2-7 TRBV5-4 CASSSKSSYEQYF
TRBJ2-7 TRBV6-6 CASSRGATYEQYF
TRBJ2-1 TRBV18 CASSPGMSGQGQFF
TRBJ2-5 TRBV7-6 CASSLVPLARVEETQYF
TRBJ2-2 TRBV27 CASTRRAGWTGELFF
TRBJ2-6 TRBV21-1 CASSPGLAEHSGANVLTF
TRBJ2-1 TRBV20-1 CSAISGRGYNEQFF
TRBJ2-6 TRBV20-1 CSASLGVGANVLTF
TRBJ2-2 TRBV20-1 CSARGSSGRSGTGELFF
TRBJ2-1 TRBV25-1 CASSEVGEISYNEQFF
TRBJ1-1 TRBV3-1 CASSPWATGNTEAFF
TRBJ2-1 TRBV19 CASSSTAGGPDEQFF
TRBJ1-1 TRBV27 CASSSWTASTEAFF
TRBJ2-2 TRBV3-1 CASSRRPWTDEYTGELFF
TRBJ1-6 TRBV5-4 CASSQDSFNSPLHF
TRBJ2-3 TRBV5-1 CASSTSDLTDTQYF
TRBJ1-1 TRBV19 CASINAGQALNTEAFF
TRBJ2-3 TRBV3-1 CASSPGSTANTQYF
TRBJ2-7 TRBV7-9 CASTVGALAGDLYEQYF
TRBJ2-1 TRBV7-3 CASSYLGRGNEQFF
TRBJ2-7 TRBV11-2 CASSLDSGGYEHYF
TRBJ1-2 TRBV5-1 CASSSSAAPNRNYGYTF
TRBJ1-1 TRBV6-2/TRBV6-3 CASGHYTGATEAFF
TRBJ2-1 TRBV6-2/TRBV6-3 CASIIGTSGHNEQFF
TRBJ2-7 TRBV19 CASSITGVDYEQYF
TRBJ2-1 TRBV4-3 CASSQDSTGADQFF
TRBJ2-5 TRBV28 CASSLSGRAPETQYF
TRBJ2-3 TRBV20-1 CSAQPEGPTDTQYF